The clone carrying this T cell receptor (beta chain) came up many times. After removal of 10 bases from V and 1 base from J, the junction contained 7 bases not matched to a gene. Germline-derived CDR1 and CDR2 are MNHEY and SVGAGI. The CDR3 loop spans 16 amino acids. The sample comes from a study of T cells after yellow fever vaccination. Template switching with 5'RACE generated the TCR cDNA and added a universal primer site and UMIs. TCRdb fed the 5' RACE reads into MiXCR, producing one record per CDR3 protein. The table lists 300,000 to 400,000 distinct CDR3 sequences, approximately 3.9% of them singletons.

The input for sequencing was PBMCs, taken 5 days after the yellow fever booster vaccination. The rearrangement uses TRBV6-5 and TRBJ2-3; 14 nucleotides align to TRBD2. The clonotype was recovered from a man aged 18-30 years who received the YFV17D yellow fever vaccine. The CDR3: CATTSGGAAGTDTQYF. The CDR3 DNA reads TGTGCCACGACTAGCGGGGGGGCGGCTGGCACAGATACGCAGTATTTT.